This T cell receptor (beta chain) comes out of a study of CD8 T cells in ankylosing spondylitis (dated by TCRdb to about 2017). In the study overall: To find TCR variants linked to disease, the study profiled T cell receptor beta repertoires in ankylosing spondylitis patients and healthy donors. In total, the full study cohort was made up of approximately 99 healthy donors and about two dozen ankylosing spondylitis patients. Peripheral blood was sampled, and synovial fluid was additionally collected from ankylosing spondylitis patients.

Sequenced on an Illumina HiSeq 2500. TCR beta libraries were prepared by quantitative 5'-RACE with molecular barcodes. Processing in the source paper ran as follows. A new computational method, built on a probabilistic model of VDJ rearrangement, was used to identify disease-linked TCR variants. In-frame beta chains were kept once TCRdb had trimmed the public reads at Q25 with fastp and called clones with MiXCR. Each CDR3 protein appears once, grouped with its most common genes and DNA. For this entry, the V and J calls and clone size follow TCRdb and not the study's own pipeline. The sample yields 130,000 or so distinct CDR3 sequences; around 7% were counted once. In total, the top ten clones hold 10% to 15% of the sample. The study at large found these results: Significant enrichment of the disease-linked clones was reported in matched synovial fluid samples from ankylosing spondylitis patients. Some motif variants had previously been reported in the synovial fluid and blood of reactive arthritis patients, which suggests shared mechanisms of disease initiation. Blood from ankylosing spondylitis patients appeared to be characterized by a TCR beta motif composed of roughly 8 highly homologous amino acid variants. A CD8+ phenotype was shown by the disease-linked clones, which were found at relatively low frequencies in peripheral blood.

This clonotype was picked up many times. No cognate antigen has been identified for it. The sample holds no much larger clone one base away, and base qualities are not on file. V is cut back by 2 bases and J by 5 bases, with 12 bases in the junction unmatched. CDR3 length: 17 amino acids, cysteine to phenylalanine. The CDR3 DNA has 51 bases and is translated from base 1. CDR1 and CDR2 are drawn from the germline V gene (reference sequence): SSHAT, FNYEAQ. The TCR comes from a male donor with ankylosing spondylitis or in good health (not recorded which). Material: blood, either unsorted or a sorted T cell fraction (not recorded which). Recombination joined TRBV7-7 with TRBJ1-1, with 9 bases aligning to TRBD1. The bases read TGTGCCAGCAGCTTACGTGCACAGGGGGCGGAGGAGACTGAAGCTTTCTTT. Protein translation: CASSLRAQGAEETEAFF. Outside the CDR3, residues come from the reference TRBV7-7 and TRBJ1-1 proteins, so the full variable domain is: GAGVSQSPRYKVTKRGQDVTLRCDPISSHATLYWYQQALGQGPEFLTYFNYEAQPDKSGLPSDRFSAERPEGSISTLTIQRTEQRDSAMYRCASSLRAQGAEETEAFFGQGTRLTVV.